These 27 T cell receptor beta chains share one sample of origin, sequenced in a study of T cell responses to AZD1222 COVID-19 vaccine. The method was immunoSEQ multiplex PCR; TCRdb's version includes in-frame clones alone and lacks a portion of them. The top ten clones hold approximately 1.5% of a sample with about 140,000 clones, roughly 89% of them seen once. Sequencing used peripheral blood, obtained on day 0 of AZD1222 vaccination. The receptors were gathered from an adult in good health.

The gene calls are TRBV5-1 and TRBJ2-5, with no clear D. The germline V gene encodes CDR1 SGHRS and CDR2 YFSETQ. V was clipped by 4 bases and J by 2 bases, with 15 bases between them. CDR3 length: 15 amino acids. This chain's CDR3 is CASSNLPAEQETQYF. DNA of the CDR3: TGCGCCAGCAGCAACCTCCCGGCAGAGCAAGAGACCCAGTACTTC.

This clone has just one count. The chain employs TRBV2 and TRBJ1-5; 9 nucleotides agree with TRBD1. Looked up from germline, CDR1 is SNHLY and CDR2 is FYNNEI. The V gene end was trimmed by 5 bases and the J gene end by 3 bases; junction bases not matched to a gene: 5. The CDR3 extends over 15 amino acids. The CDR3 reads CASSQTGGFNQPQHF. The CDR3 DNA sequence: TGTGCCAGCAGTCAAACAGGGGGCTTCAATCAGCCCCAGCATTTT. The whole variable domain, remainder taken from reference TRBV2 and TRBJ1-5, is EPEVTQTPSHQVTQMGQEVILRCVPISNHLYFYWYRQILGQKVEFLVSFYNNEISEKSEIFDDQFSVERPDGSNFTLKIRSTKLEDSAMYFCASSQTGGFNQPQHFGDGTRLSIL.

This rearrangement joins TRBV6-5 to TRBJ1-5, with TRBD1 identical over 7 bases. Unmatched junction bases numbered 15, after V lost 6 bases and J lost 13 bases. CDR1 is MNHEY and CDR2 is SVGAGI in the germline V gene. There are 14 residues in the CDR3. The CDR3: CASSSTGTLLNQHF. The CDR3 nucleotides are TGTGCCAGCAGCTCGACAGGGACACTTTTAAATCAGCATTTT.

The J gene is TRBJ2-3, the V gene TRBV5-5; D perhaps matches TRBD2 (5 bases). This CDR3 has 14 residues. Deletions cut 6 bases from V and 5 bases from J, with 16 bases between. The germline gives CDR1 SGHKS, CDR2 YYEKEE (reference sequence). The CDR3 sequence: CASTQDPGVDTQYF. The CDR3 bases are TGTGCCAGCACCCAGGACCCCGGGGTAGATACGCAGTATTTT.

The chain links TRBV21-1 to TRBJ1-3. TRBV21-1 is designated a pseudogene. This CDR3 spans 16 amino acids. The CDR3 is CASSKMSTDSGNTIYF. The CDR3 DNA sequence: TGTGCCAGCAGCAAAATGAGCACGGACTCTGGAAACACCATATATTTT.

Written as DNA, the CDR3 is TGCAGCGTTGAACAGGTTCGTCGGGAGACCCAGTACTTC. It is translated as CSVEQVRRETQYF. This rearrangement joins TRBV29-1 to TRBJ2-5; no firm D call. The CDR3 has 13 residues. With 2 bases removed from V and 5 bases from J, the gap between germline ends came to 12 bases. The germline V gene has CDR1 SQVTM and CDR2 ANQGSEA.

The rearrangement links TRBV2 to TRBJ2-7; TRBD2 agrees at 7 bases. Germline trimming cut 4 bases from V and 3 bases from J; bases unmatched to any gene: 12. Germline CDR1 SNHLY, CDR2 FYNNEI. This CDR3 has 16 amino acids. Here the CDR3 DNA reads TGTGCCAGCAGTGTAAGCCGAACTAGCGTGAACTACGAGCAGTACTTC. It translates to CASSVSRTSVNYEQYF.

This clone was observed once. The chain couples TRBV18 to TRBJ2-3; the D is unclear. CDR3 length equals 14 residues. V was shortened by 6 bases and J by 1 base, with 11 bases between the two germline ends. Germline V gives CDR1 KGHSH, CDR2 LQKENI. The CDR3 sequence is CASSPSRGTDTQYF. CDR3 nucleotide sequence: TGTGCCAGCTCCCCCTCTAGGGGCACAGATACGCAGTATTTT.

CDR3 in amino acids: CASSPPGSLATDTQYF. CDR3 sequence (DNA): TGTGCCAGCTCACCCCCGGGAAGCCTCGCCACAGATACGCAGTATTTT. The chain is built from TRBV18 and TRBJ2-3; possible D gene TRBD2, 5 bases. Between the trimmed V and J ends, which lost 3 bases and 2 bases, there was a span of 15 bases. CDR1 and CDR2 from the germline V gene are KGHSH and LQKENI. The CDR3 is 16 amino acids.

The chain joins TRBV2 to TRBJ2-2; no reliable D call. Per germline, CDR1 SNHLY and CDR2 FYNNEI. This CDR3 region has 14 residues. Deletions cut 4 bases from V and 3 bases from J, with 9 bases between. The CDR3 DNA reads TGTGCCAGCAGTGGGGTAGACCACACCGGGGAGCTGTTTTTT. Translation gives CASSGVDHTGELFF.

The J gene is TRBJ2-2, the V gene TRBV5-1; 8 nucleotides match TRBD2. This CDR3 has 15 amino acids. The J segment lost 4 bases and the V segment lost 6 bases, leaving 8 bases of the junction unmatched. Germline CDR1 reads SGHRS; CDR2 reads YFSETQ. The CDR3 spells CASTPGGRFTGELFF. CDR3 DNA sequence: TGCGCCAGCACCCCGGGAGGGCGGTTCACCGGGGAGCTGTTTTTT.

The chain joins TRBV7-9 to TRBJ1-6, with D possibly TRBD1 on 5 matching bases. This CDR3 region has 14 residues. The germline CDR1 and CDR2 sequences are SEHNR and FQNEAQ (reference sequence). V dropped 5 bases and J dropped 9 bases, with 14 bases sitting between them. The CDR3 nucleotides are TGTGCCAGCAGCCTCGGGGGAGGTGGTTCACCCCTCCACTTT. Its translation: CASSLGGGGSPLHF.

V usage is TRBV19 and J usage is TRBJ1-4; tentative D call: TRBD1 (5 bases). Germline V gene sequence: CDR1 LNHDA, CDR2 SQIVND (reference sequence). Trimming took 1 base from V and 4 from J, leaving 13 bases between them. The CDR3 contains 16 residues. The CDR3 sequence is CASSIGDRQLNEKLFF. The CDR3 nucleotides are TGTGCCAGTAGTATAGGAGATCGACAGCTTAATGAAAAACTGTTTTTT.

The CDR3 sequence: CASSPVRYEQYF. CDR3 DNA: TGTGCCAGCAGCCCAGTAAGATACGAGCAGTACTTC. The chain has TRBV2 and TRBJ2-7; D unclear. V was cut by 6 bases and J by 4 bases, with 10 bases left in between. The CDR3 has 12 residues. CDR1 is SNHLY, CDR2 FYNNEI, per germline.

This chain links TRBV29-1 with TRBJ2-5, with D hard to call. This CDR3 comprises 11 residues. V was pared by 2 bases and J by 5 bases, with 6 bases between. The germline V gene has CDR1 SQVTM and CDR2 ANQGSEA. Written as DNA, the CDR3 is TGCAGCGTTGAACCGGCGGAGACCCAGTACTTC. Its translation is CSVEPAETQYF.

The genes are TRBV7-3 and TRBJ2-1; weak D call: TRBD2 (6 bases). Trimming removed 4 bases at V and 6 bases at J, with 10 bases between. This CDR3 is 13 amino acids long. Germline CDR1 SGHTA, CDR2 FQGTGA. In DNA, the CDR3 is TGTGCCAGCAGCTCCGAAGCGGGCAATGAGCAGTTCTTC. The encoded protein is CASSSEAGNEQFF.

This clone occurred once. The chain links TRBV15 to TRBJ1-5, with 8 positions matching TRBD1. This CDR3 spans 14 amino acids. The germline CDR1 and CDR2 sequences are LNHNV and YYDKDF (reference sequence). The J segment lost 6 bases and the V segment lost 4 bases, leaving 5 bases of the junction unmatched. Here the CDR3 reads CATSIRQGIQPQHF. Written as DNA, the CDR3 is TGTGCCACCAGCATCAGACAGGGGATTCAGCCCCAGCATTTT.

This clone was seen just once. This chain links TRBV5-1 with TRBJ2-6; TRBD2 might be the D (7 bases). This CDR3 is 19 amino acids long. Germline lookup yields CDR1 SGHRS and CDR2 YFSETQ. Trimming left V 3 bases short and J 1 base short, with 20 bases between. The CDR3: CASSSGGQGTRSGANVLTF. CDR3 coding DNA: TGCGCCAGCAGCTCCGGGGGGCAGGGGACGAGATCTGGGGCCAACGTCCTGACTTTC. Supplemented by reference TRBV5-1 and TRBJ2-6, the full variable domain reads KAGVTQTPRYLIKTRGQQVTLSCSPISGHRSVSWYQQTPGQGLQFLFEYFSETQRNKGNFPGRFSGRQFSNSRSEMNVSTLELGDSALYLCASSSGGQGTRSGANVLTFGAGSRLTVL.

This clone is a singleton in its sample. The V and J genes are TRBV10-3 and TRBJ1-2; D is unclear. Trimming cost V 10 bases and J 1 base, with 22 bases left between them. This CDR3 has 16 amino acids. The germline V gene encodes CDR1 ENHRY and CDR2 SYGVKD. CDR3 in DNA: TGTGCCACCAGATCCGGACGGCGAGGGATTAACTATGGCTACACCTTC. Translation gives CATRSGRRGINYGYTF.

Points on this clone: The sample holds other DNA sequences that translate to the same CDR3. This sequence joins TRBV5-5 and TRBJ2-7, with D perhaps TRBD1 (5 bases). The germline V gene encodes CDR1 SGHKS and CDR2 YYEKEE (reference sequence). This CDR3 has 13 residues. V dropped 0 bases and J dropped 2 bases, with 6 bases sitting between them. The CDR3 loop is CASSLGGPYEQYF. The CDR3 DNA reads TGTGCCAGCAGCTTGGGGGGCCCCTACGAGCAGTACTTC.

The chain employs TRBV2 and TRBJ2-3; unclear D gene. CDR1 is SNHLY, CDR2 FYNNEI, per germline. Trimming cost V 2 bases and J 3 bases, with 6 bases left between them. The CDR3 is 13 residues long. The CDR3 spells CASSEQVTDTQYF. In DNA form, the CDR3 reads TGTGCCAGCAGTGAACAGGTTACAGATACGCAGTATTTT.

The V gene is TRBV12-3 or TRBV12-4, the J gene TRBJ1-1; the D is unclear. CDR3 length equals 12 residues. Trimming removed 8 bases at V and 4 bases at J, with 11 bases between. In nucleotides, the CDR3 is TGTGCCAGCGCCGTGGACCTCACTGAAGCTTTCTTT. Amino acid sequence: CASAVDLTEAFF.

This chain links TRBV27 with TRBJ2-3; TRBD2 matches 7 bases. The ends lost 1 base at V and 6 bases at J; junction bases unmatched: 13. The germline CDR1 and CDR2 sequences are MNHEY and SMNVEV (reference sequence). There are 17 residues in the CDR3. The CDR3, as DNA: TGTGCCAGCAGTTTATTACCCCGAGTCGGGGAGGGGGATACGCAGTATTTT. It is translated as CASSLLPRVGEGDTQYF.

This clone was seen a single time. V usage is TRBV10-3 and J usage is TRBJ1-2; unclear D gene. Germline lookup yields CDR1 ENHRY and CDR2 SYGVKD. There are 11 residues in the CDR3. Trimming removed 0 bases at V and 8 bases at J, with 4 bases between. The CDR3 protein is CAISESTGYTF. CDR3 nucleotides: TGTGCCATCAGTGAGTCGACCGGCTACACCTTC.

The CDR3 region has the DNA TGTGCCAGCAGCCTAACGACAGGGGGCGAGGAAAAACTGTTTTTT. Translation: CASSLTTGGEEKLFF. The V and J genes are TRBV9 and TRBJ1-4; the match to TRBD1 covers 10 bases. The CDR3 totals 15 residues. Germline CDR1 and CDR2: SGDLS and YYNGEE. J lost 8 bases, V lost 4 bases, and 8 bases had no gene match.

The CDR3 bases are TGTGCCAGCAGCTTAGCGGGCGGGGAGCAGTACTTC. This sequence encodes CASSLAGGEQYF. The V call is TRBV7-9, the J call TRBJ2-7, with a tentative D call TRBD2 (5 bases). V was shortened by 0 bases and J by 7 bases, with 7 bases between the two germline ends. There are 12 residues in the CDR3. Germline CDR1 reads SEHNR; CDR2 reads FQNEAQ (reference sequence).

This clone was seen only once. The chain couples TRBV6-6 to TRBJ1-5, with a possible D match to TRBD1 (5 bases). The V end lost 5 bases, the J end lost 0 bases, and 14 bases lay between the germline ends. Per germline, CDR1 MNHNY and CDR2 SVGAGI (reference sequence). This CDR3 spans 16 amino acids. The CDR3 region is CASSLSGGFSNQPQHF. The CDR3 DNA is TGTGCCAGCAGTCTCTCGGGGGGTTTTAGCAATCAGCCCCAGCATTTT.